Below, one T cell receptor beta chain is given with its context. As yet, its antigen is unknown. A multiplex PCR was run with 60 Vbeta primers and 13 Jbeta primers. Sequencing was performed with immunoSEQ multiplex PCR; in TCRdb, only in-frame clones are kept and a portion is missing. Found here are 30,000 to 50,000 clones, approximately 63% of them singletons; the top ten hold around 4%. The sample is drawn from a study of cytomegalovirus exposure and HLA in healthy donors. Regarding the study as a whole: Among the sequence variants, a highly shared cluster was likely an artifact of sequencing. According to the study, 180 or so TCR beta chains were cytomegalovirus-associated.

Germline loops: CDR1 SGHRS, CDR2 YFSETQ. Trimming removed 4 bases from V and 4 bases from J, with 8 bases in between. The CDR3 extends over 12 amino acids. Sequencing was done on a sample of PBMCs. The sequence was obtained from a man in his forties or fifties in good health and CMV-seronegative. The chain is built from TRBV5-1 and TRBJ1-2; D not certain. The CDR3 loop reads CASSPPPYGYTF. The CDR3 nucleotides read TGCGCCAGCAGCCCCCCTCCCTATGGCTACACCTTC.